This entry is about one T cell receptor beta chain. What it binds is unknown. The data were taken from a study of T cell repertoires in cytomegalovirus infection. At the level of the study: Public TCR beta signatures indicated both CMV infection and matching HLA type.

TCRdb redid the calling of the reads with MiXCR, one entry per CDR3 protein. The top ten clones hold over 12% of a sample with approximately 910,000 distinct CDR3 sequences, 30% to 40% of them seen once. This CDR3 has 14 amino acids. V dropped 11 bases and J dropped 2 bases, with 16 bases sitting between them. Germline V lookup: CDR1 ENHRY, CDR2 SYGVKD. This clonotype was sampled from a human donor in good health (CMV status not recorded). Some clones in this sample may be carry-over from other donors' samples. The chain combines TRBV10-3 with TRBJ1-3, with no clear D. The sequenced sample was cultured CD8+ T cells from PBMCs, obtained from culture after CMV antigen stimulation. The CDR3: CAVGEPRAGNTIYF. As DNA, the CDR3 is TGTGCCGTCGGAGAGCCTCGCGCTGGAAACACCATATATTTT.